This entry lists 15 T cell receptor beta chains sequenced from one sample in a study of T cells after yellow fever vaccination. TCRdb reprocessed the 5' RACE reads with MiXCR, giving one entry per CDR3 protein. The table includes roughly 100,000 distinct CDR3 sequences, 8% to 10% detected once. The specimen was CD8+ T cells not binding an NS4B(214-222) dextramer, sorted from PBMCs, collected less than 16 days after the first yellow fever vaccination. The receptors originated from a man aged 18 to 29 who received the YFV17D yellow fever vaccine.

This clonotype was seen repeatedly, ten times or more. This chain uses TRBV4-3 with TRBJ2-7, with 11 nucleotides matching TRBD1. Trimming cost V 4 bases and J 3 bases; bases outside gene matches: 2. This CDR3 contains 14 residues. Germline V gene data show CDR1 as LGHNA and CDR2 as YSLEER. DNA of the CDR3: TGCGCCAGCAGCCCGGGACAGGGGGGCTACGAGCAGTACTTC. This sequence encodes CASSPGQGGYEQYF.

This clonotype showed up many times. The chain uses TRBV20-1 and TRBJ2-1, with D uncertain. Germline CDR1 is DFQATT and CDR2 is SNEGSKA (reference sequence). CDR3 size: 12 residues. The V and J ends lost 3 bases and 6 bases respectively, with 9 bases between them. As DNA, the CDR3 is TGCAGTGCTAGCGACCTGGGCAATGAGCAGTTCTTC. Protein sequence: CSASDLGNEQFF.

The chain employs TRBV4-1 and TRBJ2-7; a possible D gene is TRBD1 (6 bases). Trimming removed 3 bases at V and 3 bases at J, with 12 bases between. Germline V gives CDR1 MGHRA, CDR2 YSYEKL. This CDR3 has 14 residues. The CDR3: CASSHPGTIYEQYF. In DNA, the CDR3 is TGCGCCAGCAGCCATCCGGGGACAATCTACGAGCAGTACTTC.

This chain connects TRBV6-5 to TRBJ2-1; TRBD2 matches at 7 bases. The CDR3 totals 17 residues. Trimming removed 0 bases from V and 5 bases from J; junction bases left unmatched: 10. CDR1 and CDR2 (germline): MNHEY, SVGAGI. The CDR3 coding sequence is TGTGCCAGCAGTTACTCGACCGGAGCGGGGAGGAACAATGAGCAGTTCTTC. This gives the protein CASSYSTGAGRNNEQFF.

This clonotype was seen a handful of times. The J gene is TRBJ1-1, the V gene TRBV25-1; D call uncertain. CDR1 and CDR2 from the germline V gene are MGHDK and SYGVNS. There are 11 residues in the CDR3. V lost 6 bases and J lost 8, with 10 bases in between. In DNA form, the CDR3 reads TGTGCCAGCAGCTTCAATAGCGAAGCTTTCTTT. It translates to CASSFNSEAFF.

The chain links TRBV7-8 to TRBJ2-3; D tentatively fits TRBD1 or TRBD2 (5 bases each). The germline V and J ends were trimmed by 3 bases and 0 bases, with 10 bases remaining between them. Germline CDR1 and CDR2: SGHVS and FQNEAQ. The CDR3 is made up of 15 amino acids. The CDR3 here is CASSFRGRSTDTQYF. The CDR3 coding sequence is TGTGCCAGCAGCTTCCGGGGCCGAAGCACAGATACGCAGTATTTT.

This clonotype was found a few times. The chain recombines TRBV6-5 with TRBJ1-1; D is uncertain. Germline V gene sequence: CDR1 MNHEY, CDR2 SVGAGI. The CDR3 sequence is 14 residues long. Trimming took 2 bases from V and 3 from J, leaving 10 bases between them. The CDR3 coding sequence is TGTGCCAGCAGTTACGGTCCTCGGGACACTGAAGCTTTCTTT. It specifies CASSYGPRDTEAFF.

This clonotype was observed a handful of times. The chain carries TRBV5-4 and TRBJ2-7; 12 nucleotides agree with TRBD2. CDR1 is SGHNT and CDR2 is YYREEE in the germline V gene (reference sequence). V shed 0 bases, J shed 4 bases, and the junction held 5 bases outside the gene matches. The CDR3 spans 16 residues. The CDR3 coding sequence is TGTGCCAGCAGCTTGGTAAAGACTAGCGGGGGTTACGAGCAGTACTTC. This encodes CASSLVKTSGGYEQYF.

The chain links TRBV5-1 to TRBJ2-7, with D possibly being TRBD1 or TRBD2 (6 bases each). Between the trimmed V and J ends, which lost 2 bases and 3 bases, there was a span of 9 bases. This CDR3 has 13 residues. Germline assignment: CDR1 SGHRS and CDR2 YFSETQ. Here the CDR3 reads CASSFGGFYEQYF. CDR3 sequence (DNA): TGCGCCAGCAGCTTCGGGGGCTTCTACGAGCAGTACTTC.

This clonotype was recorded only once. The CDR3 DNA reads TGTGCCAGCAGTTCGGGATTTAACACTGAAGCTTTCTTT. Translating it yields CASSSGFNTEAFF. V gene TRBV27 combines with J gene TRBJ1-1; D remains ambiguous. With 4 bases removed from V and 2 bases from J, the gap between germline ends came to 8 bases. The CDR3 is 13 residues long. The germline CDR1 and CDR2 sequences are MNHEY and SMNVEV (reference sequence).

This clonotype came up a few times. CDR3 nucleotides: TGTGCCAGCAGTGACTCAGTGGGGTCTGGGGCCAACGTCCTGACTTTC. Its translation is CASSDSVGSGANVLTF. The chain links TRBV6-4 to TRBJ2-6, with D unclear. The V gene's germline CDR1 is MRHNA and CDR2 SNTAGT. The CDR3 covers 16 residues. The V end was cut by 0 bases, the J end by 1 base, with 7 bases between.

The rearrangement uses TRBV7-6 and TRBJ1-3, with a weak D call TRBD1 (6 bases). Per germline, CDR1 SGHVS and CDR2 FNYEAQ. Trimming pared 1 base from V and 0 bases from J, leaving 19 bases between. This CDR3 comprises 19 residues. The CDR3 protein is CASSLVGGTMESSGNTIYF. In DNA, the CDR3 is TGTGCCAGCAGCTTAGTGGGGGGCACCATGGAGAGCTCTGGAAACACCATATATTTT. Full variable domain (missing parts from reference TRBV7-6 and TRBJ1-3): GAGVSQSPRYKVTKRGQDVALRCDPISGHVSLYWYRQALGQGPEFLTYFNYEAQQDKSGLPNDRFSAERPEGSISTLTIQRTEQRDSAMYRCASSLVGGTMESSGNTIYFGEGSWLTVV.

DNA of the CDR3: TGTGCCAGCAGCTCGGGGGGGCCGGTCACAGATACGCAGTATTTT. Translated: CASSSGGPVTDTQYF. The V call is TRBV7-9, the J call TRBJ2-3; 8 bases are shared with TRBD2. Germline CDR1 is SEHNR and CDR2 is FQNEAQ (reference sequence). The CDR3 length is 15 residues. V was pared by 4 bases and J by 2 bases, with 5 bases of the junction left unmatched.

This clonotype has at least ten counts. The chain uses TRBV7-2 and TRBJ2-7; D gene ambiguous. This CDR3 is built from 12 residues. Trimming shortened V by 3 bases and J by 4 bases, and 7 bases separated the two germline ends. The germline V gene encodes CDR1 SGHTA and CDR2 FQGNSA. As DNA, the CDR3 is TGTGCCAGCAGCTTTCCAGGATACGAGCAGTACGTC. Translation: CASSFPGYEQYV.

The V gene is TRBV24-1, the J gene TRBJ2-5; no definite D call. The CDR3 totals 12 residues. The V gene lost 4 bases and the J gene lost 4 bases, with 6 bases spanning the gap. The germline CDR1 and CDR2 sequences are KGHDR and SFDVKD. CDR3 region: CATSDDLETQYF. CDR3 nucleotides: TGTGCCACCAGTGACGACTTAGAGACCCAGTACTTC.